Given below is one T cell receptor beta chain in context. This clone was seen ten or more times. This clone's antigen is unknown. Per-base quality was not reported, and no clone a single base away is much larger than it. This CDR3 is also generated by other DNA sequences in the sample. Taken from the germline V gene (reference sequence), the CDR1 and CDR2 loops are MNHEY and SMNVEV. The germline ends are 16 bases apart after V is trimmed by 5 bases and J by 0 bases. From its cysteine to its phenylalanine, the CDR3 spans 16 amino acids. Only CDR3 DNA remains: 48 bases, in frame from the first base. These data come from a study of PD-1 blockade in classical Hodgkin lymphoma (dated by TCRdb to the early 2020s). Notes on the research overall: Nivolumab dosing was 3 mg/kg intravenously every 2 weeks, continuing until either disease progression or unacceptable toxicity. A peripheral blood immune signature of response to PD-1 blockade in classical Hodgkin lymphoma was defined using TCR beta sequencing and CyTOF.

What this sample's time point label stands for: cycle 2 day 1 (C2D1) of nivolumab. All trial patients had relapsed after autologous stem cell transplantation, with cohorts A, B and C differing in prior brentuximab vedotin exposure. A total of roughly 60 patients with relapsed/refractory classical Hodgkin lymphoma made up the trial cohort, and each patient's best overall response was complete response, partial response or progressive disease. Trial patients were treated with single-agent nivolumab in the multi-cohort phase II CheckMate 205 trial. An independent review committee assessed best overall response by applying the 2007 International Working Group response criteria. Trial PBMCs were collected just before the start of nivolumab (C1D1) and during therapy at cycle 2 day 1 and cycle 4 day 1. Peripheral blood was collected in 8 mL Vacutainer Cell Preparation Tubes, from which PBMCs were isolated by centrifugation and then cryopreserved.

Genomic DNA was isolated using the Qiagen DNeasy kit from unsorted PBMCs as well as from negatively selected CD4+ and CD8+ fractions. Using primers that anneal to V and J segments, immunoSEQ multiplex PCR amplified the TCR beta CDR3 regions. Amplification bias was minimized using a synthetic immune receptor repertoire, and residual bias was removed computationally after sequencing. For the original study's pipeline: Custom Python scripts were used to quantify repertoire diversity as the Shannon entropy index. The unsorted, CD4+ and CD8+ repertoires were each analyzed separately, with the exception of combined analyses, where CD4+ and CD8+ sequences were merged in silico. A clone counted as expanded when the clone's frequency after treatment rose at least 2-fold relative to C1D1, and clones undetected at baseline were given a pseudocount of 0.5. Singleton clones were defined as clones with 0 or 1 copy at C1D1, and non-singleton clones were defined as clones with 2 or more copies. Clones expanded in unsorted samples were assigned a CD4+, CD8+ or unknown annotation through matching of protein sequences in sorted samples from the same patient. Wilcoxon tests were applied to paired samples to test diversity changes from C1D1 to C4D1. TCRdb re-hosts the immuneACCESS table, in-frame sequences only. Its copies lack some clones; in the studies checked, an unresolved V gene accounts for under half of them, and the cause for the rest is not known. The V and J calls and clone size come from that table; D and trimming were worked out from the DNA. Within this sample are about 40,000 clones, with roughly three quarters of them counted one time only. The ten top clones hold over 12% of the sample.

Study-level results and caveats: Baseline diversity similar to that of newly diagnosed patients was observed in trial patients achieving complete response, whereas significantly lower diversity was observed in partial responders and progressors. The study was restricted to a single clinical trial cohort, and the causes of repertoire differences, possibly disease activity or prior therapy, were left undefined. Patients starting nivolumab less than 1 year after ASCT had lower diversity and were excluded from later analyses to avoid confounding by immune reconstitution. A significant rise by C4D1 was seen in CD4+ but not CD8+ TCR diversity (p=0.0027 vs p=0.16), with the rise being most apparent in complete responders (p=0.02). Newly diagnosed patients were reported to have lower baseline TCR diversity than healthy donors, and relapsed/refractory patients were reported to have lower baseline TCR diversity still.

Recombination joined TRBV27 with TRBJ1-2, with TRBD1 as a weak D call on 6 bases. The sample consisted of peripheral blood mononuclear cells (PBMCs), taken before the second cycle of nivolumab. The receptor was derived from a human donor with classical Hodgkin lymphoma. The nucleotide sequence reads TGTGCCAGCAGTCCCATGCTGGACAGCGCTAACTATGGCTACACCTTC. Its translation reads: CASSPMLDSANYGYTF.